This T cell receptor (beta chain) originates from a study of CD8 T cells in ankylosing spondylitis. MiXCR was run by TCRdb on the 5' RACE reads, yielding one entry per CDR3 protein. The data hold 210,000 or so distinct CDR3 sequences, with around a quarter observed a single time. This clonotype was detected ten times or more. The source material was blood, either unsorted or a sorted T cell fraction (not recorded which). This receptor was obtained from a male donor with ankylosing spondylitis or in good health (not recorded which).

The CDR3 region is CASNSLGGSAGELFF. The CDR3 nucleotides are TGTGCCAGCAATTCCCTGGGGGGGTCCGCCGGGGAGCTGTTTTTT. The V gene is TRBV9, the J gene TRBJ2-2; 7 bases line up with TRBD2. Germline trimming cut 6 bases from V and 6 bases from J; bases unmatched to any gene: 11. CDR1 SGDLS and CDR2 YYNGEE come from the germline V gene. The CDR3 extends over 15 amino acids.